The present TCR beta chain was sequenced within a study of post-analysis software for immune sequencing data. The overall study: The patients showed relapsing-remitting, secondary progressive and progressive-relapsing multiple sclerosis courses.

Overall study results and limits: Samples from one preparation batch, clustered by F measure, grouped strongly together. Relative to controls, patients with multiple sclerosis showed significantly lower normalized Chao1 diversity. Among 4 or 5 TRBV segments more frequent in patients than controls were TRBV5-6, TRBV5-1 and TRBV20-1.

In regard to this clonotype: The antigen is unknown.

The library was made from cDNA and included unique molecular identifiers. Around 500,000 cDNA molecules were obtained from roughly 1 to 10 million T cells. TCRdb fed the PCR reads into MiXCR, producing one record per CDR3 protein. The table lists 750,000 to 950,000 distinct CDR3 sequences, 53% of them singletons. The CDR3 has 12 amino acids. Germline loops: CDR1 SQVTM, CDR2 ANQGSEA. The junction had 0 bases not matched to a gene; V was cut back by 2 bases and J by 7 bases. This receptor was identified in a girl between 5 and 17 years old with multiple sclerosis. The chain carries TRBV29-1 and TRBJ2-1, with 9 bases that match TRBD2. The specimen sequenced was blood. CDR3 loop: CSVESGRNEQFF. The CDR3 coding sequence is TGCAGCGTTGAAAGCGGGAGGAATGAGCAGTTCTTC.